This T cell receptor beta chain came from a study of OX40 agonist ivuxolimab in advanced cancers. Study-level points and caveats: Compared with CD4+, CD8+ T cells on average had more expanded clones.

A word on this clone: No antigen is known for it.

V gave up 9 bases and J gave up 1 base; unmatched junction bases: 3. Germline V gene lookup returns CDR1 SNHLY and CDR2 FYNNEI. The CDR3 extends over 13 amino acids. This table comes from immunoSEQ multiplex PCR, and its TCRdb copy is limited to in-frame clones, with some not included. The repertoire consists of tens of thousands of clones, with 80% to 95% occurring once and the leading ten covering approximately 4%. V usage is TRBV2 and J usage is TRBJ2-3, with 8 bases fitting TRBD1. The material sequenced was CD4+ or CD8+ T cells sorted from blood, taken in a trial of the OX40 agonist ivuxolimab. This TCR was recovered from an adult with an advanced solid tumor such as melanoma, head and neck, liver or kidney cancer. The CDR3 protein is CARTRGRTDTQYF. Written as DNA, the CDR3 is TGTGCCAGGACCAGGGGGCGCACAGATACGCAGTATTTT.